This T cell receptor (beta chain) was documented in a study of cytomegalovirus exposure and HLA in healthy donors. Study results and caveats: Analyzed later, association rates of TCRs varied across HLA loci, with DRB1 most and HLA-C fewest. Within a later analysis, the majority of CMV-associated TCR beta chains appeared HLA-restricted.

Researchers ran the PCR with 60 Vbeta and 13 Jbeta primers. The repertoire was sequenced with immunoSEQ multiplex PCR; TCRdb's copy has only in-frame clones and lacks some. Of 140,000 or so clones in the sample, approximately 82% are singletons; the top ten hold around a tenth. This CDR3 region has 14 residues. Germline V lookup: CDR1 SEHNR, CDR2 FQNEAQ (reference sequence). The ends were cut back, 4 bases at V and 0 bases at J, with 7 bases in the middle. On this clone itself: Its antigen is still unknown.

This TCR was recovered from a woman aged 60 to 75 in good health and CMV-seropositive. Sequenced sample: PBMCs. The genes are TRBV7-9 and TRBJ1-5, with D possibly being TRBD1 (6 bases). CDR3 nucleotides: TGTGCCAGCAGCTCAGGGGATAGCAATCAGCCCCAGCATTTT. Translating it yields CASSSGDSNQPQHF.